This T cell receptor (beta chain) was captured in a study of control samples from healthy donors and cancer patients. Data came from immunoSEQ multiplex PCR; TCRdb stores just in-frame clones and leaves some out. This sample has some 120,000 clones; more than 80% occur once, and the top ten carry 2% to 2.5%. The CDR3 covers 14 residues. The V end was cut by 3 bases, the J end by 2 bases, with 8 bases between. The germline CDR1 and CDR2 sequences are SNHLY and FYNNEI. This TCR was recovered from a man aged 18 to 29 in good health. The chain has TRBV2 and TRBJ1-5; D is ambiguous. What was sequenced was blood. The DNA for the CDR3 is TGTGCCAGCAGTGACTTGGAAGGCAATCAGCCCCAGCATTTT. Residues: CASSDLEGNQPQHF.